A selection of T cell receptor beta chains follows, all from one sample in a study of T cells after yellow fever vaccination. Each CDR3 protein is one row after TCRdb ran MiXCR on the 5' RACE reads. Among about 74,000 distinct CDR3 sequences listed, around 6.9% were seen once. Source: CD8+ T cells sorted from PBMCs, taken about 5 days after the first yellow fever vaccination. The receptors shown here come from a man aged 18 to 35 who received the YFV17D yellow fever vaccine. The CDR3 runs from the conserved cysteine through the conserved F or W.

>TRBJ2-7|TRBV7-2
CASSWSSGPNEQYF
>TRBJ2-7|TRBV7-9
CATRRTSGGTSYEQYF
>TRBJ1-2|TRBV11-2
CASSLDQESGYTF
>TRBJ1-6|TRBV12-3/TRBV12-4
CASSFGTAYSPLHF
>TRBJ2-7|TRBV7-9
CASTVGGEEQYF
>TRBJ2-5|TRBV7-2
CASSFPWLQETQYF
>TRBJ1-5|TRBV15
CATTQGDSNQPQHF
>TRBJ2-2|TRBV25-1
CASSESGSGGPGELFF
>TRBJ1-4|TRBV28
CASSFFRGSRATNEKLFF
>TRBJ2-1|TRBV20-1
CSAAGVTYNEQFF
>TRBJ2-5|TRBV27
CASSFRGSGTQYF
>TRBJ2-4|TRBV19
CASSIQFWQSPTLAKNIQYF
>TRBJ2-1|TRBV4-3
CASSQDLLGHNEQFF
>TRBJ2-2|TRBV9
CASSVQGNPGELFF
>TRBJ2-3|TRBV7-8
CASSELAGANTQYF
>TRBJ1-2|TRBV3-1
CASSQGQQYYGYTF
>TRBJ2-4|TRBV7-6
CASSPSDSNIQYF
>TRBJ2-5|TRBV7-6
CASSLSSGVIETQYF
>TRBJ1-1|TRBV9
CASSPKMNTEAFF
>TRBJ2-7|TRBV6-5
CASSYPSSGGSIYEQYF
>TRBJ1-2|TRBV11-1
CASSPGPLAYGYTF
>TRBJ2-2|TRBV27
CASSLSGIPGELFF
>TRBJ2-1|TRBV5-1
CASSHARDLNEQFF
>TRBJ1-2|TRBV4-1
CASSQPRGNYTF
>TRBJ2-7|TRBV3-1
CASSQFHSRFKPNEQYF
>TRBJ2-2|TRBV7-3
CASSSTPSNTGELFF
>TRBJ2-2|TRBV4-1
CASSRAAPITGELFF
>TRBJ2-5|TRBV12-3/TRBV12-4
CASSPIQGETQYF
>TRBJ2-1|TRBV6-5
CASSYSLWGRLAEQFF
>TRBJ2-3|TRBV30
CACPQLAGETDTQYF
>TRBJ1-2|TRBV7-9
CASSDGQGADGYTF
>TRBJ1-5|TRBV4-1
CASSQDAGRHQPQHF
>TRBJ2-1|TRBV7-2
CASSLVWQGTEQFF
>TRBJ1-1|TRBV6-1
CASSPLGTGNTEAFF
>TRBJ1-1|TRBV19
CASSSGTVLPIDEAFF
>TRBJ2-2|TRBV15
CATSREERATGELFF
>TRBJ2-2|TRBV9
CASSELAGARGGELFF
>TRBJ1-1|TRBV29-1
CSVLTGGNTEAFF
>TRBJ1-5|TRBV6-5
CASSSVGTISNQPQHF
>TRBJ1-1|TRBV4-1
CASSQDRYDTEAFF
>TRBJ2-1|TRBV6-2/TRBV6-3
CASSYSPGASEQFF
>TRBJ1-6|TRBV12-3/TRBV12-4
CASREGSYNSPLHF
>TRBJ2-5|TRBV7-2
CASSPAGGEETQYF
>TRBJ2-7|TRBV5-4
CASSPASRAYEQYF
>TRBJ2-1|TRBV4-1
CASSQGGADEQFF
>TRBJ1-5|TRBV15
CATTSGPGGQPQHF
>TRBJ2-1|TRBV5-1
CASRRAGSYNEQFF
>TRBJ1-2|TRBV10-3
CAISERRDRGYGYTF
>TRBJ2-7|TRBV4-3
CASSVRDRQGDEQYF
>TRBJ1-5|TRBV19
CASSIRGSYSTQHF
>TRBJ2-7|TRBV27
CASSVARASYEQYF
>TRBJ2-5|TRBV7-2
CASSTGTGGETQYF
>TRBJ1-2|TRBV27
CASSLSRGYGYTF